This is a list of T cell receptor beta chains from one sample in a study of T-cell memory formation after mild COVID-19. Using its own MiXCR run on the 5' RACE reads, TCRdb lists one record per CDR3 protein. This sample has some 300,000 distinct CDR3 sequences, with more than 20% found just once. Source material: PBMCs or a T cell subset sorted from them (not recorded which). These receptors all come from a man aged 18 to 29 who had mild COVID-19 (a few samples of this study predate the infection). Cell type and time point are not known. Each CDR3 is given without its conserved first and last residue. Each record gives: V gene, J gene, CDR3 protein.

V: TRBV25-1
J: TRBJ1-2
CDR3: ASSGPGASGFNYGYT

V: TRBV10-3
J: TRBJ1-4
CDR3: AISESGQLDEKLF

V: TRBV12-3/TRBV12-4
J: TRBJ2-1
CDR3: ASSQGLAGVWEQF

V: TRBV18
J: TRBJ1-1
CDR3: ASSPRSSYTEAF

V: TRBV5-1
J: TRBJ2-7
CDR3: ASSLWDRDYEQY

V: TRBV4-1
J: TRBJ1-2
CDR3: ASSQEMEFYGYT

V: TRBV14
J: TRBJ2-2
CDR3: ASSQDTFTGELF

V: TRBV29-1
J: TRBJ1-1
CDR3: SVVLGTEAF

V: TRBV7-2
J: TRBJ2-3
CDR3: ASAQWTDTQY

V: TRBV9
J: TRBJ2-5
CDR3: ASSVGGGGGEETQY

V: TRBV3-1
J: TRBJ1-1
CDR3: ASSLPTGGAF

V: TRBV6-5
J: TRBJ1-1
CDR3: ASSGHRDTEAF

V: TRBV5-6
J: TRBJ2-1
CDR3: ASSFGESYEQF

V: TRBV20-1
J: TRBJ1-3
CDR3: SAPPPSSGNTIY

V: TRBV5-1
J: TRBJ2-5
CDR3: ASSPGGQQETQY

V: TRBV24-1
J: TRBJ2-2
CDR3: ATSDSGTGYTGELF